This entry is about one T cell receptor beta chain. The sample originates from a study of shared clonotypes between healthy human individuals. This was a deep-level run. Sequencing on ten immunoSEQ deep assay plates was performed for unsorted PBMC DNA. TCRdb's table, derived via immunoSEQ multiplex PCR, lists solely in-frame clones and lacks some. The data hold around 500,000 clones, with roughly 80% observed a single time. The trim removed 1 base at V and 5 bases at J, leaving 10 bases unmatched. CDR1 is SGHAT, CDR2 FQNNGV, per germline. The CDR3 covers 17 residues. Everyone who donated was a Caucasian adult who lived in Nashville, Tennessee.

The sequence was collected from a woman in her thirties or forties in good health. Some clones in this sample may be carry-over from other donors' samples. The rearrangement uses TRBV11-2 and TRBJ2-5; 10 nucleotides line up with TRBD2. Sequencing was performed on PBMCs. The CDR3 coding sequence is TGTGCCAGCAGCTTAGTAGGCCTAGCGGGAGTCCGGGAGACCCAGTACTTC. Protein sequence: CASSLVGLAGVRETQYF. The variable domain in full, with the rest retrieved from reference TRBV11-2 and TRBJ2-5, is EAGVAQSPRYKIIEKRQSVAFWCNPISGHATLYWYQQILGQGPKLLIQFQNNGVVDDSQLPKDRFSAERLKGVDSTLKIQPAKLEDSAVYLCASSLVGLAGVRETQYFGPGTRLLVL.